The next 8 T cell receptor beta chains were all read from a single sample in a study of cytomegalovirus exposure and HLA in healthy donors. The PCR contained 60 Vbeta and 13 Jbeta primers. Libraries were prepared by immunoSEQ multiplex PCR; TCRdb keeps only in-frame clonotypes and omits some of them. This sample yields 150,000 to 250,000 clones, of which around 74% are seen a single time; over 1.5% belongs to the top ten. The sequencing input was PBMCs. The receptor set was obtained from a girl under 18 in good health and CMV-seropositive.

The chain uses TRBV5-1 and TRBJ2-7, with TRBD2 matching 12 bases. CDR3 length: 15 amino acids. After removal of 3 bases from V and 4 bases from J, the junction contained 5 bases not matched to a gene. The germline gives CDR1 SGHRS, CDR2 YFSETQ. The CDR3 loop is CASSSGLAGTYEQYF. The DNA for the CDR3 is TGCGCCAGCAGCTCAGGACTAGCGGGGACATACGAGCAGTACTTC.

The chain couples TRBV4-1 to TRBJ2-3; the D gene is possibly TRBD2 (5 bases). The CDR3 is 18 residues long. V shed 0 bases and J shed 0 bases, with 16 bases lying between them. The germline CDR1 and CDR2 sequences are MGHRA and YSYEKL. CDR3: CASSQDGFGVVSTDTQYF. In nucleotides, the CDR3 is TGCGCCAGCAGCCAAGATGGGTTCGGGGTGGTCAGCACAGATACGCAGTATTTT.

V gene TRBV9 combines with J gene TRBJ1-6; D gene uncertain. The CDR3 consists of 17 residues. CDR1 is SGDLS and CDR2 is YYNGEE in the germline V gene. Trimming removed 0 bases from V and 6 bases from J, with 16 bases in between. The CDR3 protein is CASSVGGKGHFNSPLHF. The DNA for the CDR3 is TGTGCCAGCAGCGTAGGAGGGAAAGGGCACTTTAATTCACCCCTCCACTTT.

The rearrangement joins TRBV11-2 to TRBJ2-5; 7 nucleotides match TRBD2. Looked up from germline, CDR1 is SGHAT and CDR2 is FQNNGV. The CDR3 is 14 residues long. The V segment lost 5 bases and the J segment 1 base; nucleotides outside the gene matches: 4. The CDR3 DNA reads TGTGCCAGCAGCACCAGCGGGGTCCAAGAGACCCAGTACTTC. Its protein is CASSTSGVQETQYF.

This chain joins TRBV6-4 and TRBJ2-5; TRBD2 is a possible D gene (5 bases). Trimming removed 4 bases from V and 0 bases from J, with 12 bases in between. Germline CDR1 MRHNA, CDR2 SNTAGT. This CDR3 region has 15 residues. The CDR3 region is CASSVPTMYQETQYF. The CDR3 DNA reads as TGTGCCAGCAGTGTTCCGACTATGTACCAAGAGACCCAGTACTTC.

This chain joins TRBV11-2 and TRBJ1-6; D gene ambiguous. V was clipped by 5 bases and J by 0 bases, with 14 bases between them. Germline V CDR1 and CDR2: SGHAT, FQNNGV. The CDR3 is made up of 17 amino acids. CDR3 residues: CASSPREGGSYNSPLHF. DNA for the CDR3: TGTGCCAGCAGCCCTCGTGAGGGCGGCTCCTATAATTCACCCCTCCACTTT.

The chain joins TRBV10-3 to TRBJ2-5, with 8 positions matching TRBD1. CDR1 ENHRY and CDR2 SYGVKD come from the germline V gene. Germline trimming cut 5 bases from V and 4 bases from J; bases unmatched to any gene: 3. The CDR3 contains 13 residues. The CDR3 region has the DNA TGTGCCATCAGTTCAGGGGGCTCAGAGACCCAGTACTTC. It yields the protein CAISSGGSETQYF.

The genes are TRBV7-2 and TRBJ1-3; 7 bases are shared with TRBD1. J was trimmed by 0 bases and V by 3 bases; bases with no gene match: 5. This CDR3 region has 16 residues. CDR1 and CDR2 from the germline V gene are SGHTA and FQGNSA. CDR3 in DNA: TGTGCCAGCAGCTTGGGACAGCCTAACTCTGGAAACACCATATATTTT. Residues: CASSLGQPNSGNTIYF.